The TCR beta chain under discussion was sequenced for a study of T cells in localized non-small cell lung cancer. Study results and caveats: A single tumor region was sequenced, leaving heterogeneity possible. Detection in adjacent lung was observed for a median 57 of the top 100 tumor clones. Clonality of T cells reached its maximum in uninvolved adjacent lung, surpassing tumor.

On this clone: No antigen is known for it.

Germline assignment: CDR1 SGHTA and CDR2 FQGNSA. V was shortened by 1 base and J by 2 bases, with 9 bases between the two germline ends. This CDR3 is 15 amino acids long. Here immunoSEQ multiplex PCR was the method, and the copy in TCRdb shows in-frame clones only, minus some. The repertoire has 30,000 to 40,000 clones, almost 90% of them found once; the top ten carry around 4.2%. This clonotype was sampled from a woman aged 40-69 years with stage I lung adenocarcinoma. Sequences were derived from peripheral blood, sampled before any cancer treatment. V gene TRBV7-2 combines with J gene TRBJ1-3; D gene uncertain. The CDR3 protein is CASSLVAATGNTIYF. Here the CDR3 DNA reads TGTGCCAGCAGCTTAGTGGCAGCTACTGGAAACACCATATATTTT.